This TCR beta chain originates from a study of cytomegalovirus exposure and HLA in healthy donors (dated by TCRdb to 2015 to 2018). Regarding the research as a whole: An earlier analysis of some 600 of the donors reported about 280 Gb of sequence data and around 120 million unique TCR beta sequences obtained from 180 million or so T cells. About 310 gigabases of sequencing data and approximately 80 million unique TCR sequences were included in an early release covering roughly 600 HLA-typed donors. Of the approximately 400 genotyped donors, approximately 80% were placed in the genetic ancestry cluster associated with self-reported Caucasian donors. The study aimed to test whether cataloging public T cell receptors could reveal signatures of past pathogen exposure. The study profiled the T cell repertoires of hundreds of subjects by immunosequencing and related them to cytomegalovirus serostatus. Along with the approximately 670-subject first cohort, a separate validation cohort of 120 different subjects was used. High-throughput TCR immunosequencing, statistical association of individual TCRs with disease status, and machine learning were combined to predict cytomegalovirus infection status. A later analysis re-analyzed previously published TCR beta repertoires from about 600 donors and added high-resolution HLA genotyping to study TCR occurrence patterns. The later analysis used no new phenotypic data to find candidate immune exposures, relying instead on TCR beta sequences and their occurrence across donors. An earlier analysis of around 640 of the donors used high-throughput TCR beta sequencing to judge whether each TCR beta V gene segment behaved as functional or pseudogenic. Donor age, sex, ethnicity and CMV serostatus were collected together with the repertoire data. In a later genetic analysis, genome-wide SNP genotypes for about 55% of the roughly 700 donors were used, and that subset was treated as a discovery cohort. All discovery cohort repertoires had been generated using a single sequencing platform. Both class I and class II loci were covered by HLA typing, at four-digit resolution. The number of donors typed differed by locus, with roughly 620-630 for A, B, C, DRB1 and DQB1, around 500 for DQA1, over 600 for DPA1, and some 440 for DPB1. Roughly 5 DR-DQ haplotypes were handled as single units for association and clustering, since linkage in the cohort was strong. Across some 400 genotyped donors of the cohort, an average of about 240,000 unique TCR beta nucleotide sequences per donor were sequenced, and roughly a sixth of those sequences were non-productive.

The cohort was made up of about 610 healthy bone marrow donors. Cohort members were all nominally healthy when sampled, although unrecorded immune exposures were likely present. The donor tested CMV seronegative, placing the donor among the 300 to 450 seronegative members of the cohort. Each donor provided a peripheral blood sample, and peripheral blood mononuclear cells were used for TCR beta sequencing. The Qiagen DNeasy Blood Extraction Kit was used to extract genomic DNA from the blood cell samples. In the case of this clone: No antigen is known for it. Base qualities are not recorded, but no much larger clone differs from it by a single base.

The investigation overall reported the following: Compared with equally common non-associated chains, HLA-associated TCR beta chains in a later analysis were more clonally expanded and had lower generation probabilities. Linkage disequilibrium might explain the correlated functional status among segregating V segments, but an unknown experimental factor could not be excluded. Most TCR sequences were observed very rarely across donors, whereas some public TCRs were present in many individuals. According to a later analysis, most CMV-associated TCR beta chains appeared to be HLA-restricted, and the HLA associations seemed to be driven largely by CMV exposure. In both the original and validation cohorts, the classifier was reported to diagnose cytomegalovirus status with high specificity and sensitivity. In an earlier analysis of over 550 of the donors, most TCR beta V segments were observed in productive rearrangements about 87% or about 30% of the time, broadly matching IMGT annotations. According to a later analysis, parvovirus B19, influenza, CMV and Epstein-Barr virus appeared linked to several top co-occurrence clusters. Approximately 18 rarely observed V segments, including chromosome 9 orphons, were excluded from the earlier analysis of approximately 500 of the donors because counts were too low. When HLA alleles, especially DR and DQ, strongly co-occurred, TCR associations were difficult to assign to individual alleles. In vitro tests confirmed that a few of the cytomegalovirus-associated TCR beta chains recognize cytomegalovirus antigens. An association between a missense DCLRE1C variant and V-gene and J-gene trimming of TCR beta chains was found in a later genetic analysis and replicated in an independent cohort. In a later analysis, TCR association rates were found to vary across HLA loci, with the most associated TCRs seen for DRB1 alleles and the fewest for HLA-C alleles. The cohort was sequenced for TCR beta chains only, and without alpha or paired-chain data the features that could be detected were limited. Some IMGT-functional V segments, including TRBV6-2 and TRBV6-3, could not be distinguished by the 87-base-pair reads and were therefore excluded. Because some donors lacked HLA typing at each locus, the association tests relied only on the typed subset. The presence/absence analyses assumed that sequencing depth was roughly uniform across donors, and that assumption may not be true. It was suggested by the authors that the approach could potentially be generalized to other disease states and immunological phenotypes. A cluster of highly shared sequence variants was judged likely to be a technical artifact of the sequencing pipeline. According to a later genetic analysis, donors in an Asian-associated ancestry cluster had fewer N-insertions in productive TCRs than the approximately 700-donor mean. At a false discovery rate of 0.05, a later analysis linked 16,000 or so TCR beta sequences to specific HLA alleles. A further reported finding was that TCR beta sequences accurately predicted the HLA-A and HLA-B alleles for most subjects in the first cohort. The study listed approximately 150 TCR beta chains as associated with cytomegalovirus. Immune exposure information for the cohort was limited to CMV serostatus.

The library was produced with the immunoSEQ multiplex PCR assay. A mixture of 60 forward primers for TCR Vbeta segments and 13 reverse primers for TCR Jbeta segments was used in the multiplex PCR. The CDR3 region of rearranged TCR beta genes was amplified from genomic DNA by a multiplex PCR assay. The amplified TCR beta libraries were sequenced on the Illumina HiSeq System as 87-base-pair reads. The authors processed their data as follows. A later analysis tallied 75 million to 85 million unique TCR beta chains across the 666 repertoires, and some 10 million of those chains were shared by two or more donors. Raw reads were error-corrected and collapsed into unique sequences with a nearest-neighbor algorithm that merged closely related sequences to remove PCR and sequencing errors. Alignment of CDR3 sequences to IMGT reference sequences was used to assign V, D and J gene segments. For a sequence to be retained, a match of at least six nucleotides to both a V gene segment and a J gene segment was required. Rearrangements were classified as productive when the CDR3 lacked stop codons and remained in frame with V and J, and all other rearrangements were classified as non-productive. CDR3 was defined according to IMGT convention as the region running from the second conserved V-encoded cysteine to the conserved J-encoded phenylalanine. Sequences without an unambiguous match to a single V gene segment were excluded from the earlier analysis of about 600 of the donors. In an earlier analysis of around 590 of the donors, a V segment was called functional when productive rearrangements were above 56.7%, and segregating when the standard deviation between donors exceeded 5%. A statistical classification framework was built to diagnose cytomegalovirus status from the catalog of TCR beta chain sequences. In a later analysis, TCR nucleotide sequences were compared against IMGT/GENE-DB human TR gene sequences so that V and J genes could be assigned. In a later analysis, CDR3 sequences and most-parsimonious VDJ recombination scenarios were assigned using the TCRdist pipeline. A later analysis defined each TCR beta chain by its CDR3 amino acid sequence plus V-gene family, and excluded reads lacking a unique V-gene family. A later analysis removed 592 highly shared, low-generation-probability nucleotide sequences to deal with suspected cross-contamination and a sequencing artifact. A later analysis calculated a clonal expansion index for each public chain from normalized within-repertoire ranks of inferred template counts. A later analysis computed generation probabilities with a VDJ recombination model fitted to out-of-frame rearrangements, and checked the results against IGoR. In a later analysis, TCR-TCR, TCR-HLA and TCR-CMV co-occurrence was scored with hypergeometric tests, and a repertoire-size bias correction was applied to TCR pairs. False discovery rates were estimated in a later analysis by permuting HLA or CMV assignments 20 times. A later analysis grouped co-occurring TCRs with DBSCAN, adding TCRdist sequence similarity when clustering within HLA-allele-positive subsets. Repertoires with fewer than 30,000 or more than 120,000 public chains were left out of co-occurrence clustering, as were about five repertoires with anomalous nucleotide sharing. TCRdb provides this immuneACCESS table in a form limited to in-frame rearrangements. Some clones are lacking; in checked studies, under half of them reflect an unresolved V gene, and why the rest are absent is not known. That table gives V, J and clone size, and the DNA gave D and trimming. The sample data list 170,000 or so clones, and around four fifths of these were observed just once. In total, the top ten clones hold around 1.5% of the sample.

V and J are truncated by 5 bases and 7 bases respectively, leaving an intervening sequence of 15 bases. Its CDR3 holds 14 amino acids, cysteine through phenylalanine. The kept DNA is CDR3 alone, 42 bases in frame from the first base. Sequences SGHVS (CDR1) and FNYEAQ (CDR2) are obtained from the germline V gene. The sample was PBMCs. Here the chain combines TRBV7-6 and TRBJ1-5; there is no confident call for the D gene. The TCR originated in a woman aged 30 to 39 in good health and CMV-seronegative. The DNA reads as follows: TGTGCCAGCAGCCCCTGGGGAGAGGCCCAGCCCCAGCATTTT. This gives the protein CASSPWGEAQPQHF.